What follows are 28 T cell receptor beta chains derived from one specimen sequenced in a study of blood T cell repertoires in COVID-19. The data were produced by immunoSEQ multiplex PCR, yet TCRdb's version contains in-frame clones alone and is incomplete. This sample yields some 460,000 clones, of which roughly nine tenths are seen a single time; roughly 0.72% belongs to the top ten. The sequenced sample consisted of PBMCs or T cells enriched from blood (not recorded which). The origin of the receptors is a woman between 18 and 30 years old who had recovered from COVID-19.

The chain links TRBV7-2 to TRBJ2-5, with TRBD2 identical over 7 bases. The CDR3 runs to 14 residues. Germline V gene data show CDR1 as SGHTA and CDR2 as FQGNSA. The J segment lost 5 bases and the V segment lost 7 bases, leaving 10 bases of the junction unmatched. The CDR3 spells CASNPGRERETQYF. The DNA for the CDR3 is TGTGCCAGCAACCCGGGGAGGGAGCGGGAGACCCAGTACTTC.

The chain employs TRBV27 and TRBJ1-4, with TRBD1 identical over 8 bases. With V trimmed by 6 bases and J by 5 bases, 14 bases remained unmatched. The CDR3 loop spans 17 amino acids. From germline, CDR1 is MNHEY and CDR2 SMNVEV (reference sequence). CDR3 nucleotide sequence: TGTGCCAGCAGGGGCCGGACAGGGAAGAATGGAAATGAAAAACTGTTTTTT. It codes for CASRGRTGKNGNEKLFF. The entire variable domain, with the rest obtained from reference TRBV27 and TRBJ1-4, is as follows: EAQVTQNPRYLITVTGKKLTVTCSQNMNHEYMSWYRQDPGLGLRQIYYSMNVEVTDKGDVPEGYKVSRKEKRNFPLILESPSPNQTSLYFCASRGRTGKNGNEKLFFGSGTQLSVL.

The chain combines TRBV5-5 with TRBJ1-5; 8 nucleotides line up with TRBD1. The V gene's germline CDR1 is SGHKS and CDR2 YYEKEE (reference sequence). The J segment lost 3 bases and the V segment lost 3 bases, leaving 2 bases of the junction unmatched. CDR3 length: 14 amino acids. CDR3 sequence (DNA): TGTGCCAGCAGCTGGGACAGGAACAATCAGCCCCAGCATTTT. Protein: CASSWDRNNQPQHF.

This clone was seen more than once but under ten times. The DNA of the CDR3 is TGTGCCAGCAGCCTAAGGGGCAGTAATTCACCCCTCCACTTT. Protein product: CASSLRGSNSPLHF. The rearrangement joins TRBV6-5 to TRBJ1-6, with D possibly being TRBD1 (5 bases). With 6 bases removed from V and 6 bases from J, the gap between germline ends came to 12 bases. The germline V gene encodes CDR1 MNHEY and CDR2 SVGAGI. The length of the CDR3 is 14 residues.

In its sample, this clone was seen many times. The chain employs TRBV5-5 and TRBJ2-2; no reliable D call. The CDR3 extends over 17 amino acids. Germline-derived CDR1 and CDR2 are SGHKS and YYEKEE (reference sequence). The V and J ends lost 4 bases and 0 bases respectively, with 16 bases between them. The CDR3 DNA reads TGTGCCAGCAGCAAATCCGTCTCGACTGCGAACACCGGGGAGCTGTTTTTT. Protein product: CASSKSVSTANTGELFF.

This rearrangement joins TRBV7-2 to TRBJ1-2; perhaps TRBD1 as D (5 bases). With 5 bases removed from V and 6 bases from J, the gap between germline ends came to 19 bases. The CDR3 spans 15 residues. CDR1 is SGHTA, CDR2 FQGNSA, per germline. CDR3: CASSAGHYGTHGYTF. The DNA for the CDR3 is TGTGCCAGCAGCGCCGGACATTACGGTACACATGGCTACACCTTC.

There are a few counts of this clone. The rearrangement uses TRBV10-1 and TRBJ1-6; D call uncertain. Germline values: CDR1 WNHNN, CDR2 SYGVQD (reference sequence). This CDR3 has 15 residues. V was pared by 3 bases and J by 10 bases, with 16 bases between. The CDR3 reads CASSDTGEVGSPLHF. CDR3 nucleotides: TGCGCCAGCAGTGATACCGGGGAAGTTGGGTCACCCCTCCACTTT.

V gene TRBV7-9 combines with J gene TRBJ2-3; tentatively, D is TRBD2 (7 bases). The V end lost 3 bases, the J end lost 3 bases, and 13 bases lay between the germline ends. This CDR3 region has 15 residues. CDR1 is SEHNR and CDR2 is FQNEAQ in the germline V gene (reference sequence). The CDR3 loop reads CASSFGGAVTDTQYF. In nucleotides, the CDR3 is TGTGCCAGCAGCTTTGGGGGGGCGGTAACAGATACGCAGTATTTT.

V and J are TRBV2 and TRBJ1-4; TRBD1 matches at 9 bases. Trimming removed 6 bases from V and 8 bases from J; junction bases left unmatched: 7. Germline loops: CDR1 SNHLY, CDR2 FYNNEI. The CDR3 sequence is 14 residues long. CDR3 in amino acids: CASSGDRDGEKLFF. The CDR3 region has the DNA TGTGCCAGCAGCGGGGACAGGGATGGAGAAAAACTGTTTTTT.

The rearrangement uses TRBV19 and TRBJ1-2, with D possibly being TRBD1 (5 bases). The V gene lost 1 base and the J gene lost 4 bases, with 19 bases spanning the gap. The CDR3 has 17 residues. Germline lookup yields CDR1 LNHDA and CDR2 SQIVND (reference sequence). The CDR3 coding sequence is TGTGCCAGTAGTATAGGGGGCCTTTCCTCTACATTCTATGGCTACACCTTC. Its translation is CASSIGGLSSTFYGYTF.

This clone turned up a few times. CDR3 amino acids: CASSLQGGRTDTQYF. The DNA of the CDR3 is TGTGCCAGTAGTCTGCAAGGGGGCCGCACAGATACGCAGTATTTT. This sequence joins TRBV19 and TRBJ2-3; 7 positions agree with TRBD1. The CDR3 has 15 amino acids. Germline CDR1 LNHDA, CDR2 SQIVND (reference sequence). J lost 1 base, V lost 5 bases, and 6 bases had no gene match. The full variable domain, in which reference TRBV19 and TRBJ2-3 provide the parts outside the CDR3, is DGGITQSPKYLFRKEGQNVTLSCEQNLNHDAMYWYRQDPGQGLRLIYYSQIVNDFQKGDIAEGYSVSREKKESFPLTVTSAQKNPTAFYLCASSLQGGRTDTQYFGPGTRLTVL.

The rearrangement links TRBV5-4 to TRBJ1-2; 12 bases map to TRBD1. The V and J ends lost 0 bases and 4 bases, in that order; junction bases with no gene match: 1. From germline, CDR1 is SGHNT and CDR2 YYREEE (reference sequence). CDR3 size: 15 residues. The DNA for the CDR3 is TGTGCCAGCAGCTTGGAGGGACAGGGGGCCTATGGCTACACCTTC. Its protein product is CASSLEGQGAYGYTF. Supplemented by reference TRBV5-4 and TRBJ1-2, the full variable domain reads ETGVTQSPTHLIKTRGQQVTLRCSSQSGHNTVSWYQQALGQGPQFIFQYYREEENGRGNFPPRFSGLQFPNYSSELNVNALELDDSALYLCASSLEGQGAYGYTFGSGTRLTVV.

This chain connects TRBV28 to TRBJ2-2, with D possibly being TRBD1 (5 bases). The ends were cut back, 8 bases at V and 5 bases at J, with 12 bases in the middle. The CDR3 is 13 amino acids. CDR1 and CDR2 from the germline V gene are MDHEN and SYDVKM. The CDR3 DNA sequence: TGTGCCAGCGTAGCTAGGGGAACCGGGGAGCTGTTTTTT. It encodes CASVARGTGELFF.

The chain combines TRBV6-1 with TRBJ2-5, with a possible D match to TRBD2 (6 bases). Germline lookup yields CDR1 MNHNS and CDR2 SASEGT. Trimming took off 1 base at V and 7 bases at J, with 10 bases between the two ends. This CDR3 is 13 amino acids long. The CDR3 DNA reads as TGTGCCAGCAGTGAAGGACTAGAGGTGACCCAGTACTTC. Amino acid sequence: CASSEGLEVTQYF.

This clone occurred once. The chain couples TRBV5-5 to TRBJ2-3, with 11 bases identical to TRBD2. CDR1 SGHKS and CDR2 YYEKEE come from the germline V gene (reference sequence). Trimming took 0 bases from V and 3 from J; bases not matched to a gene: 6. This CDR3 has 17 amino acids. The CDR3 coding sequence is TGTGCCAGCAGCTTGGGGTCTAGCGGGGGGTTAACAGATACGCAGTATTTT. This encodes CASSLGSSGGLTDTQYF.

The sample holds one count of this clone. This chain joins TRBV7-9 and TRBJ2-5; TRBD1 might be the D (7 bases). The CDR3 has 12 amino acids. V lost 5 bases, J lost 4 bases, and 8 bases lay in between. Germline assignment: CDR1 SEHNR and CDR2 FQNEAQ (reference sequence). For the CDR3, the DNA is TGTGCCAGCAGCCAGGGGGGAGAGACCCAGTACTTC. Translated, it gives CASSQGGETQYF.

J is TRBJ1-4 and V is TRBV27, with D possibly being TRBD1 (5 bases). This CDR3 has 15 amino acids. The germline V gene encodes CDR1 MNHEY and CDR2 SMNVEV (reference sequence). Deletions cut 2 bases from V and 3 bases from J, with 10 bases between. In nucleotides, the CDR3 is TGTGCCAGCAGTTTAGGGGCAGGGCCTAATGAAAAACTGTTTTTT. Its protein is CASSLGAGPNEKLFF. Looking up the rest from reference TRBV27 and TRBJ1-4 gives the full variable domain: EAQVTQNPRYLITVTGKKLTVTCSQNMNHEYMSWYRQDPGLGLRQIYYSMNVEVTDKGDVPEGYKVSRKEKRNFPLILESPSPNQTSLYFCASSLGAGPNEKLFFGSGTQLSVL.

In this sample, this clone turned up once. The chain carries TRBV13 and TRBJ2-3, with a possible D match to TRBD2 (6 bases). This CDR3 comprises 16 residues. From germline, CDR1 is PRHDT and CDR2 FYEKMQ (reference sequence). Trimming took 4 bases from V and 3 from J, leaving 17 bases between them. The CDR3 sequence is CASSSPEAAGTDTQYF. The CDR3 DNA reads as TGTGCCAGCAGCTCCCCCGAAGCCGCGGGGACAGATACGCAGTATTTT.

The CDR3 coding sequence is TGTGCCAGCAGTTACTCGATGGGAGAAGACCTCCGGCAGTTCTTC. This gives the protein CASSYSMGEDLRQFF. The rearrangement uses TRBV6-2 or TRBV6-3 and TRBJ2-1; D possibly corresponds to TRBD2 (5 bases). The germline V gene has CDR1 MNHEY and CDR2 SVGEGT. The V end lost 0 bases, the J end lost 12 bases, and 18 bases lay between the germline ends. CDR3 length equals 15 residues.

The chain is built from TRBV5-8 and TRBJ1-4; D remains ambiguous. CDR1 is SGHTS, CDR2 YDEGEE, per germline. The CDR3 length is 14 residues. The V end was cut by 1 base, the J end by 8 bases, with 12 bases between. DNA of the CDR3: TGTGCCAGCAGCTTGTCAAGGCGCGGGGAAAAACTGTTTTTT. Its translation: CASSLSRRGEKLFF.

The rearrangement joins TRBV21-1 to TRBJ2-3; TRBD1, the table's D call, lacks a check against the DNA. TRBV21-1 is given as a pseudogene. The CDR3 extends over 18 amino acids. DNA of the CDR3: TGTGCCAGCAGCAACAATCAAACCGGGACAGGGGTACGAGATACGCAGTATTTT. This encodes CASSNNQTGTGVRDTQYF.

The chain recombines TRBV5-1 with TRBJ1-6; D unresolved. Trimming removed 2 bases at V and 6 bases at J, with 15 bases between. This CDR3 has 16 amino acids. CDR1 SGHRS and CDR2 YFSETQ come from the germline V gene. The CDR3 DNA reads TGCGCCAGCAGCTTCGAAAGAACTTACCCTAATTCACCCCTCCACTTT. Translated, it gives CASSFERTYPNSPLHF.

This rearrangement joins TRBV21-1 to TRBJ2-7; TRBD1 is the table's D call and was not checked against the DNA. TRBV21-1 is a known pseudogene. The CDR3 consists of 17 residues. CDR3 DNA sequence: TGTGCCAGCAGCAAAGTCGTTGGGGACAGCATCGTCCACGAGCAGTACTTC. Translating it yields CASSKVVGDSIVHEQYF.

The chain uses TRBV6-1 and TRBJ2-7; 10 bases map to TRBD1. Germline V gene data show CDR1 as MNHNS and CDR2 as SASEGT. Trimming at V came to 2 bases and at J to 11 bases, leaving 9 bases not matched to a gene. The CDR3 has 14 residues. CDR3 loop: CASSEQQDRGKEYF. The CDR3 coding sequence is TGTGCCAGCAGTGAACAACAGGACAGGGGGAAAGAGTACTTC.

The V gene is TRBV19, the J gene TRBJ1-2; TRBD1 aligns across 9 bases. From germline, CDR1 is LNHDA and CDR2 SQIVND (reference sequence). The CDR3 covers 15 residues. V was pared by 8 bases and J by 5 bases, with 12 bases of the junction left unmatched. CDR3 loop: CASAPRDREWYGYTF. CDR3 sequence (DNA): TGTGCCAGTGCGCCCCGGGACAGGGAATGGTATGGCTACACCTTC.

The chain links TRBV7-4 to TRBJ1-1; D gene uncertain. Germline CDR1 is SGHVT and CDR2 is SQSDAQ. The CDR3 has 10 amino acids. V lost 10 bases to trimming and J lost 0 bases, with 3 bases between them. CDR3 nucleotides: TGTGCCACCTTGAACACTGAAGCTTTCTTT. It yields the protein CATLNTEAFF.

This clone was detected ten times or more. V and J are TRBV3-1 (or the pseudogene TRBV3-2) and TRBJ1-1, with D uncertain. Germline lookup yields CDR1 LGHDT and CDR2 YNNKEL (reference sequence). Between the trimmed V and J ends, which lost 0 bases and 0 bases, there was a span of 5 bases. This CDR3 comprises 14 residues. CDR3 sequence reads: CASSQEWLNTEAFF. CDR3 nucleotides: TGTGCCAGCAGCCAAGAATGGCTGAACACTGAAGCTTTCTTT.

V and J are TRBV7-2 and TRBJ2-3; TRBD2 matches at 8 bases. There are 15 residues in the CDR3. With 7 bases clipped from V and 2 bases from J, the junction kept 8 bases outside the gene matches. The germline CDR1 and CDR2 sequences are SGHTA and FQGNSA. The CDR3 loop is CASNPRGGPTDTQYF. The CDR3, as DNA: TGTGCCAGCAACCCCCGGGGGGGGCCCACAGATACGCAGTATTTT.